This T cell receptor beta chain originates from a study of shared clonotypes between healthy human individuals (dated by TCRdb to 2018 to 2020). Context from the whole study: Three men and a couple of women, aged 18 to 49 years, made up the cohort. Each donor's leukapheresis produced roughly between roughly 0.94 and 9.5 billion PBMCs. To increase sequencing depth and limit assay-specific biases, different laboratories used diverse techniques to prepare libraries and sequence TCR repertoires. Blood TCR repertoires of about 5 healthy adults were deeply sequenced to estimate repertoire size and the extent of clonotype sharing between individuals. Per donor, three plates each were used for CD4 naive and CD4 memory, two for CD8 naive, and one for CD8 memory.

CD8 naive samples were CD45RO-negative cells positively selected for CCR7, giving a CD45RA+CCR7+ population that excluded TemRA cells. The donors were healthy, HIV-negative adults who had no recently reported acute infections or vaccinations. All donors were Caucasian adults living in Nashville, Tennessee, USA. Blood was obtained by leukapheresis, after which PBMCs were separated by Ficoll-Histopaque density gradient centrifugation and cryopreserved in liquid nitrogen vapor phase. Analytical flow cytometry was used to check the purity and quantity of each magnetically sorted T cell population. Genomic DNA was isolated from every sorted fraction and measured by UV absorbance on a Nanodrop 2000c. Using the deep immunoSEQ assay, multiplex PCR amplified TCR CDR3 regions from genomic DNA. Extracted genomic DNA from each cell subset was spread evenly across all wells of several immunoSEQ 96-well plates, with each plate serving as a replicate. Each replicate PCR for sorted subsets received about 0.2 ug genomic DNA, equal to about 30,000 T cell genomes. Purified libraries were quantified with a Qubit 3.0 fluorometer, sized on a Bioanalyzer 2100, and re-quantified with the KAPA Library Quantification kit. Every immunoSEQ 96-well plate was sequenced on a separate single-read 150-cycle Illumina NextSeq 550 flow cell. The study's processing was this. Because the immunoSEQ output included only junctional sequences and no quality scores, the filtering could not be the same as the filtering used for full-length reads. Sequences were annotated with PyIR, a Python wrapper for IgBLAST v1.9, and V/J genes and CDR3 were assigned using IMGT germline references. Reads were removed for weak V/J assignments (E-value above 1e-6), missing CDR3, stop codons, out-of-frame junctions, or ambiguous translated residues. V3J clonotypes were defined by identical inferred V gene, J gene, and CDR3 amino acid sequence. To compute the percentage overlap between repertoires, the number of shared unique clonotypes was divided by the size of the smaller repertoire. Three approaches were used to assess repertoire richness: RTK rarefaction, the Chao1 estimator, and Recon v2.1 estimates of unobserved clonotypes. OLGA was used to compute generation probabilities for all TCRbeta clonotypes that the gDNA method yielded from several donors. The immuneACCESS repertoire file appears here via TCRdb, limited to in-frame rearrangements. These files lack a portion of the clones; in checked studies, under half of the deficit traces to unresolved V genes, and the cause of the others is not known. V and J calls and clone size are those listed in that table; D and trimming were worked out from the DNA. The sample table shows hundreds of thousands of clones, and 85% to 95% are seen once. The ten largest clones capture 0.11% of the sample.

The CDR3 runs 16 residues from the cysteine to the phenylalanine. Kept here is only the CDR3 DNA, which spans 48 bases and is read in frame from base 1. The germline V and J ends show losses of 1 base and 2 bases respectively, and no gene match explains 7 bases of the junction. The germline V gene encodes CDR1 MGHRA and CDR2 YSYEKL. Comments on this clone: Its recognized antigen is unknown. The input lacks base qualities; no much larger clone sits a single base away.

Paper-wide results and their limitations: Larger estimated clonotype richness was generally found for naive subsets than for memory subsets. When several donors were compared, the shared fraction of clonotypes was about 5% for naive CD4, 3% to 4% for naive CD8, 2.3% for memory CD4, and around 0.4% for memory CD8. Pairwise subsampling indicated that sequencing depth was expected to affect the degree of clonotype sharing among donors. Because the study included a small number of donors, the genetic and exposure-history diversity represented was limited. Higher generation probabilities were observed for clonotypes shared by all four sorted-subset donors than for non-shared clonotypes. Rarefaction of sorted-subset datasets indicated incomplete sequencing despite the large sequencing depth. Sampling was limited to blood, and TCR repertoires in tissue likely differ from TCR repertoires in blood.

The chain couples TRBV4-1 to TRBJ1-2; 7 bases in the middle match TRBD1. The sequence was obtained from a woman aged 25 to 39 in good health. The sequencing input was naive CD8+ T cells sorted from blood. The cell subset or site label, as the study defines it: CD45RA+CCR7+. The CDR3 loop reads CASSQGRQGPNYGYTF. The DNA reads TGCGCCAGCAGCCAAGGAAGACAGGGACCAAACTATGGCTACACCTTC.